This paragraph reports one T cell receptor beta chain. The antigen is not known. This record comes from a study of shared clonotypes between healthy human individuals. Whole-study findings and limits: It was only blood that was sampled, and tissue repertoires likely differ. Non-shared clonotypes had lower generation probabilities than those shared by all four donors. Estimated richness was generally greater in naive than memory subsets.

The naive CD8 subset, CD45RO-negative cells positively selected for CCR7, excluded terminally differentiated effector memory CD45RA+ cells. Germline V gene sequence: CDR1 MGHRA, CDR2 YSYEKL. CDR3 length: 16 residues. With V trimmed by 3 bases and J by 4 bases, 9 bases remained unmatched. Original processing notes: Sequence data from immunoSEQ were junction-only and lacked quality scores; consequently, filtering differed. Clones were sequenced by immunoSEQ multiplex PCR, and TCRdb holds only the in-frame ones, with some missing. From that table come the V and J calls and clone size; the DNA was used to work out D and trimming. In the table there are about 580,000 clones, roughly 98% of which are singletons.

The J gene is TRBJ1-1, the V gene TRBV4-1; 9 positions match TRBD1. This receptor was taken from a man aged 25-45 years in good health. The sequencing input was naive CD8+ T cells sorted from blood. The CDR3: CASSQARQGVSTEAFF. The CDR3 region has the DNA TGCGCCAGCAGCCAGGCACGACAGGGGGTCAGCACTGAAGCTTTCTTT.